This entry is about one T cell receptor beta chain. The record originates from a study of shared clonotypes between healthy human individuals. V shed 6 bases, J shed 1 base, and the junction held 8 bases outside the gene matches. The CDR3 spans 15 residues. The germline V gene encodes CDR1 MNHEY and CDR2 SVGAGI. The authors ran the assay at deep level. TCRdb keeps only in-frame clones here, not all; method: immunoSEQ multiplex PCR. The sample records approximately 1.5 million clones, 95% to 99% being singletons. This clonotype was obtained from a man aged 25 to 45 in good health. The rearrangement joins TRBV6-5 to TRBJ2-5; 7 bases align to TRBD2. The sample comprised naive CD4+ T cells sorted from blood. As for subset: CD45RA+ positively selected. The CDR3 reads CASRGIAGIQETQYF. The DNA of the CDR3 is TGTGCCAGCAGGGGAATAGCGGGCATCCAAGAGACCCAGTACTTC.